The 14 T cell receptor beta chains below come from one sample, sequenced in a study of T cell repertoires in cytomegalovirus infection. Via MiXCR, TCRdb re-called the reads, giving one row per CDR3 protein. This sample has hundreds of thousands of distinct CDR3 sequences, with roughly 33% found just once. No cognate antigen is known for these TCRs. This specimen was cultured CD8+ T cells from PBMCs, taken from culture after CMV antigen stimulation. All receptors come from a human donor in good health (CMV status not recorded). Some clones in this sample may be carry-over from other donors' samples.

The chain has TRBV28 and TRBJ1-1; D remains unclear. V lost 2 bases and J 4 bases, leaving 20 bases between the germline ends. Germline assignment: CDR1 MDHEN and CDR2 SYDVKM. This CDR3 spans 17 amino acids. This CDR3 reads CASSLNVGVQPSTEAFF. For the CDR3, the DNA is TGTGCCAGCAGTTTAAATGTAGGAGTCCAACCGAGCACTGAAGCTTTCTTT. Filled out from reference TRBV28 and TRBJ1-1, the complete variable domain reads DVKVTQSSRYLVKRTGEKVFLECVQDMDHENMFWYRQDPGLGLRLIYFSYDVKMKEKGDIPEGYSVSREKKERFSLILESASTNQTSMYLCASSLNVGVQPSTEAFFGQGTRLTVV.

This clonotype was observed a few times. For the CDR3, the DNA is TGTGCCAGCAGTTTAGGTCTTGGGGCGACCCAGTACTTC. This encodes CASSLGLGATQYF. This chain joins TRBV6-5 and TRBJ2-5, with D possibly matching TRBD1 (5 bases). The CDR3 consists of 13 residues. CDR1 and CDR2 (germline): MNHEY, SVGAGI. V was shortened by 4 bases and J by 7 bases, with 13 bases between the two germline ends.

The rearrangement joins TRBV19 to TRBJ1-4; D might be TRBD1 (5 bases). From germline, CDR1 is LNHDA and CDR2 SQIVND (reference sequence). Trimming removed 7 bases from V and 8 bases from J, with 14 bases in between. CDR3 length: 13 amino acids. The CDR3 nucleotides read TGTGCCAGTACCAGGGACCCGAGAGAAAAACTGTTTTTT. It specifies CASTRDPREKLFF.

The V gene is TRBV12-3 or TRBV12-4, the J gene TRBJ1-2; D is ambiguous. The CDR3 covers 14 residues. Trimming pared 6 bases from V and 5 bases from J, leaving 16 bases between. DNA of the CDR3: TGTGCCAGCAGACCCCCGGGAGCGCGGTATGGCTACACCTTC. This encodes CASRPPGARYGYTF.

The table lists this clonotype with a few counts. This chain connects TRBV12-5 to TRBJ2-3; the D call may be TRBD1 or TRBD2 (6 bases each). CDR3 size: 14 residues. Deletions cut 7 bases from V and 5 bases from J, with 16 bases between. Germline CDR1 and CDR2: LGHNT and FRNRAP. The DNA for the CDR3 is TGTGCTAGTGCCCTAGGGGGGTCGGGAGATACGCAGTATTTT. Protein sequence: CASALGGSGDTQYF.

The rearrangement joins TRBV6-5 to TRBJ1-2; TRBD1 matches at 8 bases. The V segment lost 4 bases and the J segment 5 bases; nucleotides outside the gene matches: 6. Germline CDR1 is MNHEY and CDR2 is SVGAGI. The CDR3 extends over 14 amino acids. This CDR3 is CASSFSTGGYGYTF. In nucleotides, the CDR3 is TGTGCCAGCAGTTTCAGTACAGGGGGGTATGGCTACACCTTC.

The J gene is TRBJ2-2, the V gene TRBV15, with no clear D. Looked up from germline, CDR1 is LNHNV and CDR2 is YYDKDF (reference sequence). The length of the CDR3 is 14 residues. V lost 9 bases and J 0 bases, leaving 11 bases between the germline ends. CDR3 in amino acids: CATRFRPNTGELFF. CDR3 in DNA: TGTGCCACGAGGTTCAGGCCGAACACCGGGGAGCTGTTTTTT.

There are a few counts of this clonotype. The gene calls are TRBV7-8 and TRBJ1-5; TRBD1 matches 7 bases. Trimming took 2 bases from V and 0 from J; bases not matched to a gene: 4. From germline, CDR1 is SGHVS and CDR2 FQNEAQ. The CDR3 covers 16 residues. The CDR3 bases are TGTGCCAGCAGCTTAACAGGGGCCCGTAGCAATCAGCCCCAGCATTTT. This codes for CASSLTGARSNQPQHF.

The chain carries TRBV20-1 and TRBJ2-1; D remains ambiguous. The V gene lost 1 base and the J gene lost 6 bases, with 7 bases spanning the gap. The CDR3 extends over 12 amino acids. In germline, CDR1 is DFQATT, CDR2 SNEGSKA (reference sequence). The CDR3 DNA sequence: TGCAGTGCTAGAGGACCGGGCAATGAGCAGTTCTTC. The encoded protein is CSARGPGNEQFF.

V and J are TRBV2 and TRBJ2-7; 7 bases map to TRBD1. This CDR3 is built from 18 residues. Trimming took 2 bases from V and 2 from J; bases not matched to a gene: 15. CDR1 and CDR2 (germline): SNHLY, FYNNEI. CDR3 sequence: CASSEKLLGGQGAYEQYV. The CDR3, as DNA: TGTGCCAGCAGTGAAAAACTTTTAGGTGGGCAGGGGGCCTACGAGCAGTACGTC.

As for this clonotype: This sequence may be a read error, since a much larger clone differs from it by one base. The chain is built from TRBV7-2 and TRBJ2-7; no clear D. This CDR3 contains 13 residues. Germline V CDR1 and CDR2: SGHTA, FQGNSA. The DNA of the CDR3 is TGTGCCAGCGGCTTAGAATGGAGTTACGAGCAGTACGTC. Amino acids: CASGLEWSYEQYV.

V and J are TRBV10-3 and TRBJ1-5; D is unresolved. The CDR3 is 14 amino acids. Germline CDR1 reads ENHRY; CDR2 reads SYGVKD. With 0 bases removed from V and 4 bases from J, the gap between germline ends came to 7 bases. The CDR3 coding sequence is TGTGCCATCAGTGAGTCGGTAGGGAATCAGCCCCAGCATTTT. Translated: CAISESVGNQPQHF.

This clonotype was observed a handful of times. The chain recombines TRBV27 with TRBJ2-2, with D possibly TRBD1 on 5 matching bases. The CDR3 runs 16 residues. CDR1 and CDR2 (germline): MNHEY, SMNVEV (reference sequence). Trimming shortened V by 7 bases and J by 5 bases, and 20 bases separated the two germline ends. The CDR3 protein is CASTPYGQQWTGELFF. The CDR3 bases are TGTGCCAGCACCCCCTATGGACAACAGTGGACCGGGGAGCTGTTTTTT.

In this sample, this clonotype turned up many times. Here the CDR3 reads CASSLTGEAFF. The CDR3 DNA follows: TGTGCCAGCAGCTTAACAGGGGAAGCTTTCTTT. The chain joins TRBV7-2 to TRBJ1-1; perhaps TRBD1 as D (6 bases). The CDR3 length is 11 residues. V was shortened by 2 bases and J by 8 bases, with 6 bases between the two germline ends. Germline-derived CDR1 and CDR2 are SGHTA and FQGNSA.